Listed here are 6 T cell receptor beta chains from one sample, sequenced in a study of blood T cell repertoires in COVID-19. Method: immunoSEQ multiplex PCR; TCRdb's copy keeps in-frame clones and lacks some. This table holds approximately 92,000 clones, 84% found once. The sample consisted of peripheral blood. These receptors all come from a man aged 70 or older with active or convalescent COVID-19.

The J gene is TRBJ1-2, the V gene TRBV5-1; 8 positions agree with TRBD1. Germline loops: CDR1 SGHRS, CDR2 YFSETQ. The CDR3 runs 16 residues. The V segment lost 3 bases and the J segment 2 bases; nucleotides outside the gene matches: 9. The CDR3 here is CASSSDPGTGNYGYTF. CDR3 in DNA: TGCGCCAGCAGCTCGGACCCCGGGACAGGCAACTATGGCTACACCTTC.

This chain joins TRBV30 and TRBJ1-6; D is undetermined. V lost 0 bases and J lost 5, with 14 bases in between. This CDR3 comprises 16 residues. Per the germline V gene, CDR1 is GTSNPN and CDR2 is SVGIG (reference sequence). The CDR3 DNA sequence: TGTGCCTGGAGTGTACGTGGAGTGAAAGATAATTCACCCCTCCACTTT. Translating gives CAWSVRGVKDNSPLHF.

The CDR3 spells CASSLTEPNEQFF. DNA of the CDR3: TGTGCCAGCAGCTTAACAGAGCCCAATGAGCAGTTCTTC. The chain carries TRBV7-3 and TRBJ2-1, with no clear D. Trimming cost V 0 bases and J 6 bases, with 6 bases left between them. The CDR3 length is 13 residues. Germline CDR1 is SGHTA and CDR2 is FQGTGA. Complete variable domain (other parts from reference TRBV7-3 and TRBJ2-1): GAGVSQTPSNKVTEKGKYVELRCDPISGHTALYWYRQSLGQGPEFLIYFQGTGAADDSGLPNDRFFAVRPEGSVSTLKIQRTERGDSAVYLCASSLTEPNEQFFGPGTRLTVL.

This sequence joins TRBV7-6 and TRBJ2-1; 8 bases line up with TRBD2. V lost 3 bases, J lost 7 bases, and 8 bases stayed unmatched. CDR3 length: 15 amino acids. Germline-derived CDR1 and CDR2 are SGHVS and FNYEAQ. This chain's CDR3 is CASSLGTSATNEQFF. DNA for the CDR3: TGTGCCAGCAGCTTGGGGACTAGTGCCACGAATGAGCAGTTCTTC. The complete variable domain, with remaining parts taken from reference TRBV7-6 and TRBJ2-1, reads GAGVSQSPRYKVTKRGQDVALRCDPISGHVSLYWYRQALGQGPEFLTYFNYEAQQDKSGLPNDRFSAERPEGSISTLTIQRTEQRDSAMYRCASSLGTSATNEQFFGPGTRLTVL.

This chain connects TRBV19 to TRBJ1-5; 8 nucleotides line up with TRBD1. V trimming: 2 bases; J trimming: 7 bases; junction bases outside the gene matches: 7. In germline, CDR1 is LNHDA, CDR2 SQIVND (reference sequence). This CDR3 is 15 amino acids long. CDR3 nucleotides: TGTGCCAGTAGTATAAAGGGGACAGGTCAACAGCCCCAGCATTTT. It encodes CASSIKGTGQQPQHF.

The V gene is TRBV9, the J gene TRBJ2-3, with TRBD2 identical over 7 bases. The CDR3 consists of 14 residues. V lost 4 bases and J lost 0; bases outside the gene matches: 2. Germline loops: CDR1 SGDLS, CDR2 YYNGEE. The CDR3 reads CASSKLASTDTQYF. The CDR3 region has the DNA TGTGCCAGCAGCAAACTAGCGAGCACAGATACGCAGTATTTT.